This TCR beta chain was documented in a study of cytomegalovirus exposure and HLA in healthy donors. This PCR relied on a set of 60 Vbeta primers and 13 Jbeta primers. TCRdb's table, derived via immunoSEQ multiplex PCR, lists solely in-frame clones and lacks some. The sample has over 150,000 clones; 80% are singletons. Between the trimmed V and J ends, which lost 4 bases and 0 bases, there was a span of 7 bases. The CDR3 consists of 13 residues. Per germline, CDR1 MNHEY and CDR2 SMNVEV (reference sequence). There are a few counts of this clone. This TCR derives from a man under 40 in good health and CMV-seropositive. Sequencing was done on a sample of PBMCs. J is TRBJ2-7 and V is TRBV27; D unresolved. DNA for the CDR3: TGTGCCAGCAGTTCGCTGAGCTCCTACGAGCAGTACTTC. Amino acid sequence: CASSSLSSYEQYF.